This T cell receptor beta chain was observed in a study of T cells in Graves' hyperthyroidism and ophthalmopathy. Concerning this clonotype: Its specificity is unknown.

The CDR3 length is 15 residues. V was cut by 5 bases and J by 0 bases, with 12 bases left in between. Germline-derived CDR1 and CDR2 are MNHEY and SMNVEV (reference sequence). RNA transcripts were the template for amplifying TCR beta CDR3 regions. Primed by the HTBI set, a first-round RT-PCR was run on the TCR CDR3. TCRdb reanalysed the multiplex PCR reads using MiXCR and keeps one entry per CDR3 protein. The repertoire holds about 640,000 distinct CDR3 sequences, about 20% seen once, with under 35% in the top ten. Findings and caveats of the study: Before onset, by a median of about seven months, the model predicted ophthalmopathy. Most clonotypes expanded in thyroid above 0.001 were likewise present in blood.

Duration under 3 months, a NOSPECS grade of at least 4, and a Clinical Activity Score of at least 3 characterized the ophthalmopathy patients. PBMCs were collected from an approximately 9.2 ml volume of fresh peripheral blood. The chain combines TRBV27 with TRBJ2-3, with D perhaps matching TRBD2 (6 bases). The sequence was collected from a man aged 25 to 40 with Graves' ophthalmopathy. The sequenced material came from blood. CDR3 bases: TGTGCCAGCAGTCCGGACTACCCCAGCACAGATACGCAGTATTTT. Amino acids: CASSPDYPSTDTQYF.